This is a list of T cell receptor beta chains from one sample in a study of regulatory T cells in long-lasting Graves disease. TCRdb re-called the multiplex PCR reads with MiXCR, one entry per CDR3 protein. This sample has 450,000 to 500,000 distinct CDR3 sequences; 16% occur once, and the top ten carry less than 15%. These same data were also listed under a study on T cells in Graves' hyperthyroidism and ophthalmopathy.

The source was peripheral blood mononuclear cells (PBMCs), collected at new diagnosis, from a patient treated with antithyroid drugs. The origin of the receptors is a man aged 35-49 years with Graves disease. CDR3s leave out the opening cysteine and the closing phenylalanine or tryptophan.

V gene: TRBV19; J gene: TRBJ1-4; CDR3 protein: ASSRTVEEKLF
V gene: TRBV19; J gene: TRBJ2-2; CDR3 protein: ASSFPGQKNTGELF
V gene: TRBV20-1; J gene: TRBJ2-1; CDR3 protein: SASSQRGNNEQF
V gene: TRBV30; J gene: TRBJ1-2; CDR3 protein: AWTGQGEYGYT
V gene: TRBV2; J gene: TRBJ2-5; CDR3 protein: ASSEVWGDKETQY
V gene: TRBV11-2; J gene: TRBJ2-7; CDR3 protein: ASSKGDSYEQY
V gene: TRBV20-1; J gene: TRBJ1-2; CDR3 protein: SAWDREEGGYT
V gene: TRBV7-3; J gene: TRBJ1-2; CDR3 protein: ASSSQGDSVYGYT
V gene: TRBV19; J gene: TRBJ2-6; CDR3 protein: ASRTGEAGANVLT
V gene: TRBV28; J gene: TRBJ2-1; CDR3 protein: ASSFGGDHEQF
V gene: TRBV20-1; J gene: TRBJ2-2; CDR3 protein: SARDVVAGRTGELF
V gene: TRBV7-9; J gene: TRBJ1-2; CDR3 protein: ASSQDRSGGGYT
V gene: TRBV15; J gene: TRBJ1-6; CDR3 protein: ATSRDDRDQSPLH
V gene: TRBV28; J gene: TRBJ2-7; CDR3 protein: ASSFPGAWEQY
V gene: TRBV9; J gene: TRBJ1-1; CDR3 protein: ASSASTTGGSTNTEAF
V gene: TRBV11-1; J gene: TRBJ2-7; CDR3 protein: ASSYGQPGNEQY
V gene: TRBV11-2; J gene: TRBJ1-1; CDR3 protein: ASSETPRSTNTEAF
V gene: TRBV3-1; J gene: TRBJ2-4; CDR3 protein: ASSRGGVKNIQY
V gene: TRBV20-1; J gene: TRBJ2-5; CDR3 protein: SAGPWGSGQETQY
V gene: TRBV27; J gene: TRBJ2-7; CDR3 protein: ASSASGTVYEQY
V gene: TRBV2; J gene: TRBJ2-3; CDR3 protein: ASRRAGLDNTQY
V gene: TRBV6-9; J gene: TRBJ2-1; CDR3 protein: ASSYLGPHDYEQF
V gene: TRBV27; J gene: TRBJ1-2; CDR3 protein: ASSPWGLPNYGYT
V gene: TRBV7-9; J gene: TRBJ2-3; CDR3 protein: ASSPRSGRATDTQY
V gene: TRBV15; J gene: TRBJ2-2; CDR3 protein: ATSIVGPGELF
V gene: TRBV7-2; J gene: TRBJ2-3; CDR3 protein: ASSPSPNRARADTQY
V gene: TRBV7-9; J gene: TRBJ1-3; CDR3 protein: ASSFPLLNSGNTIY
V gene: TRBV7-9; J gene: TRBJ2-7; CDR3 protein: ASSFPSSRAYEQY
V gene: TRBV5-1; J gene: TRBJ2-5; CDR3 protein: ASRQGGETQY
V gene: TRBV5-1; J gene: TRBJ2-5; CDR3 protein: ASSLVRTPQETQY
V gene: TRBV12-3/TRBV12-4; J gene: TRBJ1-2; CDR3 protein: ASSTRTGGYGYT
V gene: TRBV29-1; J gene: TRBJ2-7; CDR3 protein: SVFKSERFPSYEQY
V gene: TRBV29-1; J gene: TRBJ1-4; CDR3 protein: SVGGTGEEKLF
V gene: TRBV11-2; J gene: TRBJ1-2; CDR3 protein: ASSPAGTTGGYT
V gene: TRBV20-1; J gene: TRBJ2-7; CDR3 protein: SAGTSGSSYEQY
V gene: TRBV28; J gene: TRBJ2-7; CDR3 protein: ATKKRQGHEQY
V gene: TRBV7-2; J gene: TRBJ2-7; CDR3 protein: ASSLGATTYEQY
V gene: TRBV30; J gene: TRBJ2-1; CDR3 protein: AWSSPGLVFNEQF
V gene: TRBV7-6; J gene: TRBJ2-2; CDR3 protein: ASSSPGLAGTNTGELF
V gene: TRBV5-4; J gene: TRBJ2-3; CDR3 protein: ASSERTVRTDTQY
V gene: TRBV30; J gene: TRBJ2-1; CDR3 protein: AWSSRGEQF
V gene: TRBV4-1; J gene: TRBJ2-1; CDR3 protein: ASSPYGPGDEQF
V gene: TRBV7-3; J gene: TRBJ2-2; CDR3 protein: ASSLTGDRATGELF
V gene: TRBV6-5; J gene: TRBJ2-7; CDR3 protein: ASSYSSYRQRLAGVYEQY